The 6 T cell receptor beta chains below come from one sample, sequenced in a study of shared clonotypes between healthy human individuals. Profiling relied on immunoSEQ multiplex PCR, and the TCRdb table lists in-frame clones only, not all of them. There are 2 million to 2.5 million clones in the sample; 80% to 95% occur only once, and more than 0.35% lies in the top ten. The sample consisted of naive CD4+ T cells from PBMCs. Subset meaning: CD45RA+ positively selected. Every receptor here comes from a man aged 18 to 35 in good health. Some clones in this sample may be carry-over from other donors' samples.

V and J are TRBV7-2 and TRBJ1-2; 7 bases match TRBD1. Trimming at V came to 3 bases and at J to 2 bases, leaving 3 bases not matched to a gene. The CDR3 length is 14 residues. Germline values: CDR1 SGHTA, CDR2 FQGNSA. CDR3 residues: CASSFQGVNYGYTF. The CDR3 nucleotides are TGTGCCAGCAGCTTTCAGGGGGTAAACTATGGCTACACCTTC.

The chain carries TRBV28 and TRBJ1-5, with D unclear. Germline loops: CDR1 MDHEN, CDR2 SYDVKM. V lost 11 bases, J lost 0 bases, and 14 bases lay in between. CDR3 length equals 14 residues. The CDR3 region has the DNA TGTGCCGTACAGCGAATCACTAGCAATCAGCCCCAGCATTTT. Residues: CAVQRITSNQPQHF.

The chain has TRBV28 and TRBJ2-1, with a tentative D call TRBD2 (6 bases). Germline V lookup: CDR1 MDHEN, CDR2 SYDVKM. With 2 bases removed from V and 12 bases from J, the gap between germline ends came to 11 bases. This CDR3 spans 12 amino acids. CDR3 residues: CASSLMEGGQFF. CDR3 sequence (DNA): TGTGCCAGCAGTTTAATGGAGGGCGGGCAGTTCTTC.

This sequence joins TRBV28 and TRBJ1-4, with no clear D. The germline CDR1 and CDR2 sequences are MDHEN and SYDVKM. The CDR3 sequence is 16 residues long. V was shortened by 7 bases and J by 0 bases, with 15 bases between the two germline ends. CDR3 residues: CASTPPGVATNEKLFF. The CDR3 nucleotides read TGTGCCAGCACCCCCCCCGGGGTTGCAACTAATGAAAAACTGTTTTTT.

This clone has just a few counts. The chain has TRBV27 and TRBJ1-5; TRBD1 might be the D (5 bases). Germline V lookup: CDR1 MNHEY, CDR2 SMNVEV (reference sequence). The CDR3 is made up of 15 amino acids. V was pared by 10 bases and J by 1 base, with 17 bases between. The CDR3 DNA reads TGTGCCACCAGCCCAATGGGACGGAGCAATCAGCCCCAGCATTTT. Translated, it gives CATSPMGRSNQPQHF.

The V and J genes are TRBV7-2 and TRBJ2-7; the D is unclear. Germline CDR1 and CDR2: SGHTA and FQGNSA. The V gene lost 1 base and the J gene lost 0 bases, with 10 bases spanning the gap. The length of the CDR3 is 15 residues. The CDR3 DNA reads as TGTGCCAGCAGCTTAGTTTCACAGAGCTCCTACGAGCAGTACTTC. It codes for CASSLVSQSSYEQYF. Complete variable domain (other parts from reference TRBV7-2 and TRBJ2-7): GAGVSQSPSNKVTEKGKDVELRCDPISGHTALYWYRQSLGQGLEFLIYFQGNSAPDKSGLPSDRFSAERTGGSVSTLTIQRTQQEDSAVYLCASSLVSQSSYEQYFGPGTRLTVT.